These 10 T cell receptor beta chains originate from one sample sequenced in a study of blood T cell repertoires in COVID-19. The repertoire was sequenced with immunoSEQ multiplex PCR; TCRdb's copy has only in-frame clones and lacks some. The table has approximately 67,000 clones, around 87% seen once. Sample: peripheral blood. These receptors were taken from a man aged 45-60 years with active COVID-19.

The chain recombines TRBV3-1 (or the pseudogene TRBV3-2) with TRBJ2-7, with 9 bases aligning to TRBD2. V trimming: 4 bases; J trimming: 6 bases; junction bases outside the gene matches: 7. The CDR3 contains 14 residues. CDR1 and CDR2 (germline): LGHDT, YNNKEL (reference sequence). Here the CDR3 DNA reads TGTGCCAGCAGCCTTCGGACTAGCGTCGGCGAGCAGTACTTC. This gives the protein CASSLRTSVGEQYF.

The CDR3 protein is CASSEDRGPTYEQYF. For the CDR3, the DNA is TGTGCCAGCAGTGAGGACAGGGGGCCCACCTACGAGCAGTACTTC. V usage is TRBV25-1 and J usage is TRBJ2-7; TRBD1 matches at 11 bases. Germline CDR1 is MGHDK and CDR2 is SYGVNS. The CDR3 runs to 15 residues. Losses at the gene ends were 3 bases for V and 2 bases for J; bases not matched to a gene: 3.

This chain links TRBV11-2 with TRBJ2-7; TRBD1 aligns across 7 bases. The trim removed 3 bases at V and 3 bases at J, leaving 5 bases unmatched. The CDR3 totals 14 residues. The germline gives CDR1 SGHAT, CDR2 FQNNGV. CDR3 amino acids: CASSFNRQGYEQYF. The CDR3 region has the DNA TGTGCCAGCAGCTTTAATAGACAGGGCTACGAGCAGTACTTC.

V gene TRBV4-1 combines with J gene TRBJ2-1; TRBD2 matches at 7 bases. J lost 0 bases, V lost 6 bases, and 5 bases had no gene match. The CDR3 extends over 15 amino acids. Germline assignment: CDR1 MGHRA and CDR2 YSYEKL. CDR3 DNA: TGCGCCAGCAGTCTTGGGGGGGGCTCCTACAATGAGCAGTTCTTC. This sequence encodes CASSLGGGSYNEQFF.

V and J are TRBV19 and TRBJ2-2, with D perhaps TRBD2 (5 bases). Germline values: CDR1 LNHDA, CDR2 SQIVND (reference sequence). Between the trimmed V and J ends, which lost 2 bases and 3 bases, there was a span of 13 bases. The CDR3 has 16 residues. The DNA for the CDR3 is TGTGCCAGTAGTATAAATTACGGGGATTACACCGGGGAGCTGTTTTTT. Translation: CASSINYGDYTGELFF. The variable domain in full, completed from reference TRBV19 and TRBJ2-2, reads DGGITQSPKYLFRKEGQNVTLSCEQNLNHDAMYWYRQDPGQGLRLIYYSQIVNDFQKGDIAEGYSVSREKKESFPLTVTSAQKNPTAFYLCASSINYGDYTGELFFGEGSRLTVL.

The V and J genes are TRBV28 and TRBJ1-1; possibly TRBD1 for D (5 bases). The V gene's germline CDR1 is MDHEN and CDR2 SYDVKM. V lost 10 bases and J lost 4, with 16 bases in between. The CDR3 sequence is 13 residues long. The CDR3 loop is CATTGIDTTEAFF. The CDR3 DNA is TGTGCCACCACAGGAATCGACACCACTGAAGCTTTCTTT.

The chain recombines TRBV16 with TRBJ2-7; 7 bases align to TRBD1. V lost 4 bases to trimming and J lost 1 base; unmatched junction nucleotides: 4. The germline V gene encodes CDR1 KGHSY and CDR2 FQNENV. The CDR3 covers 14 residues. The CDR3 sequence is CASSPRQGSYEQYF. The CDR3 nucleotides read TGTGCCAGCAGCCCCCGACAGGGTTCCTACGAGCAGTACTTC.

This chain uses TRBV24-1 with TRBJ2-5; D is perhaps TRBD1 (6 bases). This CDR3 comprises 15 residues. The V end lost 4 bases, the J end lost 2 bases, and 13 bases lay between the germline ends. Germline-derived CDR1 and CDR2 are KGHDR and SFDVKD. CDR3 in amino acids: CATSDWTDTQETQYF. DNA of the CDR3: TGTGCCACCAGTGACTGGACAGACACTCAAGAGACCCAGTACTTC.

Here the CDR3 DNA reads TGTGCCAGCAGCCAAGACAGGGTTTTTTACGAGCAGTACTTC. Its translation is CASSQDRVFYEQYF. This chain connects TRBV3-1 (or the pseudogene TRBV3-2) to TRBJ2-7; tentatively, D is TRBD1 (5 bases). Germline CDR1 is LGHDT and CDR2 is YNNKEL (reference sequence). The V gene lost 0 bases and the J gene lost 4 bases, with 10 bases spanning the gap. This CDR3 has 14 amino acids.

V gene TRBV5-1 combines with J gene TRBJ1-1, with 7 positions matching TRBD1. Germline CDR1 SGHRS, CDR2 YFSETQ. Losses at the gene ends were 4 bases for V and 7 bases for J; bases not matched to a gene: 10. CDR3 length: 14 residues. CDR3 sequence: CASSPYQGGNEAFF. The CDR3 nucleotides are TGCGCCAGCAGCCCTTATCAGGGGGGAAATGAAGCTTTCTTT.